This is a list of T cell receptor beta chains from one sample in a study of PD-1 blockade in classical Hodgkin lymphoma. Assay used: immunoSEQ multiplex PCR; TCRdb lists only in-frame clones, some missing. Of tens of thousands of clones in the sample, 82% were seen once. The sequencing here drew on peripheral blood mononuclear cells (PBMCs), taken before the fourth cycle of nivolumab. The receptors were sampled from a human donor with classical Hodgkin lymphoma. Both conserved end residues are part of each CDR3. D genes are given only for firm matches. Not every row has a clone size; where given, it reads once, few, many or a size class.

clone_size j_call v_call d_call cdr3_aa cdr3_nt
- TRBJ2-2 TRBV11-2 - CASSLKRETGELFF TGTGCCAGCAGCTTAAAACGGGAGACCGGGGAGCTGTTTTTT
- TRBJ2-1 TRBV7-8 TRBD2 CASSLGSSGGREQFF TGTGCCAGCAGCTTAGGGTCAAGCGGGGGACGGGAGCAGTTCTTC
once TRBJ2-3 TRBV27 TRBD2 CASSLYGLGLAGTGTQYF TGTGCCAGCAGTTTATATGGCCTGGGACTAGCGGGGACCGGTACGCAGTATTTT
- TRBJ1-1 TRBV11-2 - CASSFSRTSNTEAFF TGTGCCAGCAGCTTCAGCCGGACATCGAACACTGAAGCTTTCTTT
once TRBJ2-3 TRBV7-8 - CASRAGTHSTDTQYF TGTGCCAGCCGCGCCGGGACACACAGCACAGATACGCAGTATTTT
- TRBJ2-7 TRBV7-9 TRBD2 CASSLEGSGGLYYEQYF TGTGCCAGCAGCTTAGAAGGTAGCGGGGGATTATACTACGAGCAGTACTTC
once TRBJ1-3 TRBV6-4 TRBD1 CASSADRGGLEGNTIYF TGTGCCAGCAGTGCCGACAGGGGAGGACTGGAAGGAAACACCATATATTTT
few TRBJ1-6 TRBV7-9 - CASSIRSSGSPLHF TGTGCCAGCAGCATTAGATCCTCGGGTTCACCCCTCCACTTT
- TRBJ2-7 TRBV10-1 TRBD1 CASSELGGAPYEQYF TGCGCCAGCAGTGAATTAGGGGGCGCCCCCTACGAGCAGTACTTC
- TRBJ2-5 TRBV5-1 TRBD2 CASSLNGGVVQETQYF TGCGCCAGCAGCTTGAACGGGGGGGTCGTGCAAGAGACCCAGTACTTC
- TRBJ1-3 TRBV7-2 - CASSYGPVNTIYF TGTGCCAGCAGTTACGGACCAGTTAACACCATATATTTT
- TRBJ1-1 TRBV6-5 - CASMILSGGLEAFF TGTGCCAGCATGATCCTTTCGGGGGGACTCGAAGCTTTCTTT
- TRBJ2-1 TRBV6-1 - CASSELIASYNEQFF TGTGCCAGCAGTGAATTGATAGCATCCTACAATGAGCAGTTCTTC
- TRBJ2-2 TRBV6-4 TRBD2 CASSDKGLNTGELFF TGTGCCAGCAGTGACAAGGGACTAAACACCGGGGAGCTGTTTTTT
- TRBJ2-7 TRBV9 - CASSPRYRADSYEQYF TGTGCCAGCAGCCCCCGATATAGAGCAGATTCCTACGAGCAGTACTTC